A selection of T cell receptor beta chains follows, all from one sample in a study of cytomegalovirus exposure and HLA in healthy donors. Clones were sequenced by immunoSEQ multiplex PCR, and TCRdb holds only the in-frame ones, with some missing. The sample lists around 140,000 clones, roughly 80% occurring once. Sequenced material: PBMCs. These TCRs come from a woman aged 60 to 75 in good health and CMV-seronegative. Both conserved end residues are trimmed from each CDR3.

v_gene: TRBV5-1; CDR3aa: ASSLSGAGGDTEAF
v_gene: TRBV7-9; CDR3aa: ASSPGQGHNEKLF
v_gene: TRBV6-1; CDR3aa: AGGRGTSYEQY
v_gene: TRBV6-1; CDR3aa: ASNPDRSNYGYT
v_gene: TRBV6-1; CDR3aa: ASSNRQGGSYEQY
v_gene: TRBV6-1; CDR3aa: ASSERQGGHQPQH
v_gene: TRBV5-6; CDR3aa: ASSLNAASGNTIY
v_gene: TRBV29-1; CDR3aa: SVESRDRVGPRSCF
v_gene: TRBV5-1; CDR3aa: ASSHTEGASNEKLF
v_gene: TRBV7-8; CDR3aa: ASSALGGAGANVLT
v_gene: TRBV9; CDR3aa: ASSLPGTSGSNEQF
v_gene: TRBV11-1; CDR3aa: ASSLSRGGYNEQF
v_gene: TRBV5-1; CDR3aa: ASSLGSGGSYNEQF
v_gene: TRBV9; CDR3aa: ASPRAALYGYT
v_gene: TRBV5-1; CDR3aa: ASSAYTPGIAGEGEQY
v_gene: TRBV5-4; CDR3aa: ASSFLAGSATYGYT
v_gene: TRBV7-2; CDR3aa: ASSSPSGQGILGKLF
v_gene: TRBV7-3; CDR3aa: ASSLSSGANVLT
v_gene: TRBV28; CDR3aa: ASILRDRVVTEAF
v_gene: TRBV4-1; CDR3aa: ASSQEQGGYTQY
v_gene: TRBV5-6; CDR3aa: ASSLIAGTMNTEAF
v_gene: TRBV25-1; CDR3aa: ASSAAPGQQTYEQY
v_gene: TRBV2; CDR3aa: ASSEALLGEGGGQETQY
v_gene: TRBV7-3; CDR3aa: ASSMDSHNEQF
v_gene: TRBV11-2; CDR3aa: ASSLLSGGSTDTQY
v_gene: TRBV2; CDR3aa: ASFREGHGRDQPQH
v_gene: TRBV29-1; CDR3aa: SVGGLYEQY
v_gene: TRBV4-1; CDR3aa: ASSQPTRGGAGGELF
v_gene: TRBV5-5; CDR3aa: ASSSRTVSYEQY
v_gene: TRBV6-5; CDR3aa: ASSPREGYYEQY
v_gene: TRBV5-1; CDR3aa: ASSTTGQAI
v_gene: TRBV6-5; CDR3aa: ASRTTSGGYT
v_gene: TRBV28; CDR3aa: ASTKHGTPHGYT
v_gene: TRBV10-3; CDR3aa: AISELTQGGAF
v_gene: TRBV9; CDR3aa: ASSVEGGRPSYEQY
v_gene: TRBV5-8; CDR3aa: ASSWGRTSGTQY
v_gene: TRBV7-9; CDR3aa: STQTAYEQY
v_gene: TRBV27; CDR3aa: ASRQGLAVYNEQF
v_gene: TRBV28; CDR3aa: ASSFGSSSGAF
v_gene: TRBV9; CDR3aa: ASSKTGVYGYT
v_gene: TRBV5-1; CDR3aa: ASKRDSTGELF
v_gene: TRBV6-6; CDR3aa: ASSFSGQRQH
v_gene: TRBV28; CDR3aa: ASSFPPGRADQPQH
v_gene: TRBV11-2; CDR3aa: ASERTGGKNIQY
v_gene: TRBV7-3; CDR3aa: ASSPTSGMATGELF
v_gene: TRBV19; CDR3aa: ASSIGLATLDEQF
v_gene: TRBV18; CDR3aa: ASSPQGSASTDTQY
v_gene: TRBV2; CDR3aa: ASRPHQGYNGYT
v_gene: TRBV10-3; CDR3aa: AISGTSGRQAEQY
v_gene: TRBV5-1; CDR3aa: ASSLTSGGAGELF
v_gene: TRBV30; CDR3aa: AWSVYESTEAF
v_gene: TRBV11-1; CDR3aa: ASSSRDRDYGYT
v_gene: TRBV28; CDR3aa: ASKSGTSTNTGELF
v_gene: TRBV15; CDR3aa: ATSRGQGAYEQY
v_gene: TRBV7-2; CDR3aa: ASSPAGGAYEQY
v_gene: TRBV5-1; CDR3aa: ASSLQGRSNTGELF
v_gene: TRBV30; CDR3aa: AWSVGALGYT